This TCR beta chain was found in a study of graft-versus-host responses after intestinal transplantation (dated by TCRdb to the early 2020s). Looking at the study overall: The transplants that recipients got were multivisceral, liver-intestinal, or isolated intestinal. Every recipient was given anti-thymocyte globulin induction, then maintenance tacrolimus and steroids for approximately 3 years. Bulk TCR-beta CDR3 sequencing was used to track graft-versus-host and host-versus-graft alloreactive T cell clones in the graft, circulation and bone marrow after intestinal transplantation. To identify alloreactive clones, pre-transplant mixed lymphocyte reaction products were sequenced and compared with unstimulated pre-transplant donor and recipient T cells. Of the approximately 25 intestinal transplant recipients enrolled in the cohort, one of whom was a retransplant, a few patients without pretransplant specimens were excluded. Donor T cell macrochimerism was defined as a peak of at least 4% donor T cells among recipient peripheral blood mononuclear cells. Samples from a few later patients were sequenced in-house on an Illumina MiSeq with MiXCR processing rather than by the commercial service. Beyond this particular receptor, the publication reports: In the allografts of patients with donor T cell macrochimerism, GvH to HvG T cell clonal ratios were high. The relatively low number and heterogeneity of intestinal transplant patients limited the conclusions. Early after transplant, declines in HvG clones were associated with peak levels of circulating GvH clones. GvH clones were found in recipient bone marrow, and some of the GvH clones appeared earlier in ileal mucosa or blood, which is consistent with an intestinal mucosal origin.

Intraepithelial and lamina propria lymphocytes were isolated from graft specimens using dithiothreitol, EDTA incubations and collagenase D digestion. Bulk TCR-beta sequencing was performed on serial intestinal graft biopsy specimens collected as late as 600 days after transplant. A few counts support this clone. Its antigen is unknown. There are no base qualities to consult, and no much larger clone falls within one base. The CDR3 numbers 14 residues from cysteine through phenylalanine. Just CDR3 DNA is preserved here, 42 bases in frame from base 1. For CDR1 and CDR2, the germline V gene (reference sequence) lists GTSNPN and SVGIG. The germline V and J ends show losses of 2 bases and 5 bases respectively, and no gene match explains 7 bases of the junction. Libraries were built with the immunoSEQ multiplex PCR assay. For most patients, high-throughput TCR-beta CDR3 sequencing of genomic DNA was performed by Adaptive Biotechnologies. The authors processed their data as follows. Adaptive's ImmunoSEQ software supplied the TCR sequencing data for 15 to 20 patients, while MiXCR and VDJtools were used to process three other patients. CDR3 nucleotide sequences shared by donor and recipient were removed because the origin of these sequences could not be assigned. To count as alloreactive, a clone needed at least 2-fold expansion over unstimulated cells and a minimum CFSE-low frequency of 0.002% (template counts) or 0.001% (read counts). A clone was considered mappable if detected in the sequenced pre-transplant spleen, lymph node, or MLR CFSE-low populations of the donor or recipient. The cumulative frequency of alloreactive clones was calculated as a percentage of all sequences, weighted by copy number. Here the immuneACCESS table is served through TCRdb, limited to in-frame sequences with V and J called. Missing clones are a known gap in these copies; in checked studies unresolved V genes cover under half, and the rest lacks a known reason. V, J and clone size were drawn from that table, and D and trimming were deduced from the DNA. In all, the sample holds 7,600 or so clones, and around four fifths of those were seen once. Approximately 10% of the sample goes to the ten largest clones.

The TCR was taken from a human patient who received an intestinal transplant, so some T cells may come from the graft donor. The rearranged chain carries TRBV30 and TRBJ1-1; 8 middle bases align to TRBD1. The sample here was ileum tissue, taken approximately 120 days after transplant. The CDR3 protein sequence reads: CAWSPLTGGTEAFF. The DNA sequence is TGTGCCTGGAGTCCCCTTACAGGGGGAACTGAAGCTTTCTTT. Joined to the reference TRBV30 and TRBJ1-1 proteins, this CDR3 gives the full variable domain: SQTIHQWPATLVQPVGSPLSLECTVEGTSNPNLYWYRQAAGRGLQLLFYSVGIGQISSEVPQNLSASRPQDRQFILSSKKLLLSDSGFYLCAWSPLTGGTEAFFGQGTRLTVV.